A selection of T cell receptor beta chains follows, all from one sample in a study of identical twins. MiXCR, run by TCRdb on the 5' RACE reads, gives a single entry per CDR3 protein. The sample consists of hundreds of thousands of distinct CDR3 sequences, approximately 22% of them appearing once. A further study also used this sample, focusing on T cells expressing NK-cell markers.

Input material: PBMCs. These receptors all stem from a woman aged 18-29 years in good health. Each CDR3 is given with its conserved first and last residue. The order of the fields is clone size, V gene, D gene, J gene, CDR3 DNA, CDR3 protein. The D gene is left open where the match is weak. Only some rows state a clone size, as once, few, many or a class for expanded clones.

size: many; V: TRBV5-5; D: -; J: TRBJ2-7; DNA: TGTGCCAGCAGCTTGTTCTTGTCATACGAGCAGTACTTC; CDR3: CASSLFLSYEQYF
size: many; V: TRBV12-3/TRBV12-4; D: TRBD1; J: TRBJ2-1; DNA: TGTGCCAGCAGCCGCGACTTGACAGGGTATGAGCAGTTCTTC; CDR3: CASSRDLTGYEQFF
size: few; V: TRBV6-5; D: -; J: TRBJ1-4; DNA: TGTGCCAGCAGTTTCGTCAAGAATGAAAAACTGTTTTTT; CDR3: CASSFVKNEKLFF
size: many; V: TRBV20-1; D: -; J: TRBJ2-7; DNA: TGCAGTATAAGCCGGGACTCCCACTACGAGCAGTACTTC; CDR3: CSISRDSHYEQYF
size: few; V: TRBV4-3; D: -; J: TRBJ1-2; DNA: TGCGCCAGCAGCCCCACGGGGAGGGACTATGGCTACACCTTC; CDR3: CASSPTGRDYGYTF
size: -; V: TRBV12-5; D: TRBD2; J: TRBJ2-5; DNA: TGTGCTAGTCGTTGGACTAGCGGGACGAACGTGGAGACCCAGTACTTC; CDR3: CASRWTSGTNVETQYF
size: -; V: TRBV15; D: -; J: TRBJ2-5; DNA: TGTGCCACCAGCGGATCCCGGGGGAGACAAGAGACCCAGTACTTC; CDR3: CATSGSRGRQETQYF
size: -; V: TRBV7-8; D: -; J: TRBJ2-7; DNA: TGTGCCAGCAGGGACCCTGGGAAAGGGATCGGCGAGCAGTACTTC; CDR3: CASRDPGKGIGEQYF
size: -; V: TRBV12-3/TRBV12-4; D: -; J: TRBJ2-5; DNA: TGTGCCAGCAGTCATATAAGGGAGACCCAGTACTTC; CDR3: CASSHIRETQYF
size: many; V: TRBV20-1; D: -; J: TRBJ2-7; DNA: TGCAGTGTCCTAGGCGACCGGGGCGAGCAGTACTTC; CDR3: CSVLGDRGEQYF
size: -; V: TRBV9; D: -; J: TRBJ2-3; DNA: TGTGCCAGCAGCCCACGAGGGGGGGGGCCAACAGATACGCAGTATTTT; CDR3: CASSPRGGGPTDTQYF
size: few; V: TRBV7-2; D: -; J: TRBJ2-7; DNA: TGTGCCAGCAGCTTAGCCCTAGCGCCCTACGAGCAGTACTTC; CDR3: CASSLALAPYEQYF
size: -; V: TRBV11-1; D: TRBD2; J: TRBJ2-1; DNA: TGTGCCAGCAGCCCAGAAGGGAGCGGGAGAGGTTCCTACAATGAGCAGTTCTTC; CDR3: CASSPEGSGRGSYNEQFF
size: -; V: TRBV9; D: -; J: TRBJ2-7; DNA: TGTGCCAGCAGCGTAGAACCGGGCCTCTCCTACGAGCAGTACTTC; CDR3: CASSVEPGLSYEQYF
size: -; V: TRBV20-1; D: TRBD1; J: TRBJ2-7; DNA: TGCAGTGCTAGAGCGGGACAGAACGAGCAGTACTTC; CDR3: CSARAGQNEQYF
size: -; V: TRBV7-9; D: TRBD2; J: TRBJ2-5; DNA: TGTGCCAGCAGCTTGGGCGGACTAGCGGGAGAAGAAGAGACCCAGTACTTC; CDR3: CASSLGGLAGEEETQYF
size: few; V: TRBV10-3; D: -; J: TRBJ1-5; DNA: TGTGCCATCAGCCCAGGGGGCAATCAGCCCCAGCATTTT; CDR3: CAISPGGNQPQHF
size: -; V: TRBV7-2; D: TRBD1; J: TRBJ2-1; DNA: TGTGCCAGCAGCTTATGGGACAGGGGTGGGAATGAGCAGTTCTTC; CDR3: CASSLWDRGGNEQFF
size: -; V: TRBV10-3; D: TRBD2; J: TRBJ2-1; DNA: TGTGCCATCAGGGAAACAAAGGGAGGGGTACCGGGGAATGAGCAGTTCTTC; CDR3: CAIRETKGGVPGNEQFF
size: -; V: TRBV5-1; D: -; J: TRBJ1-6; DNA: TGCGCCAGCAGTAGGGACGCAGGGTTCCGATCACCCCTCCACTTT; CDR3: CASSRDAGFRSPLHF
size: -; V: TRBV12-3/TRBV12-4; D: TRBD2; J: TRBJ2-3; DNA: TGTGCCAGCAGTTCGGGACTGGGGGGGAGCACAGATACGCAGTATTTT; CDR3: CASSSGLGGSTDTQYF
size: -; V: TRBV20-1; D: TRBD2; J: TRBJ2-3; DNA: TGCAGTGCTAGGTACCGGGAGGGGAGCACAGATACGCAGTATTTT; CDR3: CSARYREGSTDTQYF
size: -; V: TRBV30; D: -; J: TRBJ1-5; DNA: TGTGCCTGGAGTTCCGAGTCCAATCAGCCCCAGCATTTT; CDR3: CAWSSESNQPQHF
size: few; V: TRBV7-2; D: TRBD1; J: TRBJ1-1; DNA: TGTGCCAGCACGGGGACAGGTACTAACACTGAAGCTTTCTTT; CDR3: CASTGTGTNTEAFF
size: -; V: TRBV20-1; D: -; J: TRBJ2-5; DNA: TGCAGTGCTAGAGATCCACTTAGGGTGACCCAGTACTTC; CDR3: CSARDPLRVTQYF
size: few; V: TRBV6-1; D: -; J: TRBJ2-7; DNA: TGTGCCAGCAGCCTGGGCGCCTACAGCTCCTACGAGCAGTACTTC; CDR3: CASSLGAYSSYEQYF
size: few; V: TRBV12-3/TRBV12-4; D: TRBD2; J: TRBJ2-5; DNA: TGTGCCAGCAAGACTAGCGGTCAAGAGACCCAGTACTTC; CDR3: CASKTSGQETQYF
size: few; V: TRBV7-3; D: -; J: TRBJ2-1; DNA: TGTGCCAGCGGCCCGGGGGCTCACTACAATGAGCAGTTCTTC; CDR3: CASGPGAHYNEQFF
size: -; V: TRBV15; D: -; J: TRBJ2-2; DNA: TGTGCCACCAGCAGAGCGCAAGGGGCGCCCCGATCCGGGGAGCTGTTTTTT; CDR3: CATSRAQGAPRSGELFF
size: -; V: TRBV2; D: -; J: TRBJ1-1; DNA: TGTGCCAGCAGTGAAGGGGTCAGGGGATGGAACACTGAAGCTTTCTTT; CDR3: CASSEGVRGWNTEAFF
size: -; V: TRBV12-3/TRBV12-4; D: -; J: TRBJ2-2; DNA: TGTGCCAGCACCGAAAATAGAGGGTCCGGGGAGCTGTTTTTT; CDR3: CASTENRGSGELFF